This T cell receptor beta chain is from a study of cytomegalovirus exposure and HLA in healthy donors. V gave up 1 base and J gave up 5 bases, with 12 bases separating them. The CDR3 totals 14 residues. Germline CDR1 is SGHRS and CDR2 is YFSETQ. PCR primers comprised 60 Vbeta and 13 Jbeta primers. The repertoire was sequenced with immunoSEQ multiplex PCR; TCRdb's copy has only in-frame clones and lacks some. This table holds under 200,000 clones, 68% found once. The rearrangement joins TRBV5-1 to TRBJ1-1; D remains unclear. The TCR sequence derives from a man between 50 and 59 years old in good health and CMV-seronegative. What was sequenced was PBMCs. CDR3 loop: CASSLTVRKTEAFF. CDR3 nucleotide sequence: TGCGCCAGCAGCTTGACAGTTCGGAAGACTGAAGCTTTCTTT.